This TCR beta chain appears in the sequencing data of a study of technical replicates of blood from several donors. The assay was immunoSEQ multiplex PCR, and TCRdb's table has in-frame clones only and misses some. The sample has approximately 79,000 clones, around 97% seen once. The CDR3 is 14 residues long. Looked up from germline, CDR1 is SGHRS and CDR2 is YFSETQ. V lost 0 bases, J lost 1 base, and 7 bases lay in between. Sequenced material: T cells isolated from PBMCs. This TCR derives from a human donor in good health. V is TRBV5-1 and J is TRBJ1-1; D is ambiguous. CDR3 nucleotides: TGCGCCAGCAGCTTGGGGCCGGGGAACACTGAAGCTTTCTTT. Translation gives CASSLGPGNTEAFF.